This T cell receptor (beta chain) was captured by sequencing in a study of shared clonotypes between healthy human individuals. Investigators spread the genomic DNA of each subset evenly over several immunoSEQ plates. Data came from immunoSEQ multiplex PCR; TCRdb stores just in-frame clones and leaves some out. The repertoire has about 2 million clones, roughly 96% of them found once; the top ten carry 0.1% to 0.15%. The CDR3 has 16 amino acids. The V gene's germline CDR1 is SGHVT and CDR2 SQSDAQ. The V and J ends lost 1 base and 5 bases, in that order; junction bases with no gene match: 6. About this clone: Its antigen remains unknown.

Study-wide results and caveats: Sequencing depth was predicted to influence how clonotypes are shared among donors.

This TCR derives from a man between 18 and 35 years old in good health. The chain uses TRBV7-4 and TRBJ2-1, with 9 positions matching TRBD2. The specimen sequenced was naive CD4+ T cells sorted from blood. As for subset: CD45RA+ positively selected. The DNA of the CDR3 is TGTGCCAGCAGCTTAGTCCTAGCGGGGTTTAACAATGAGCAGTTCTTC. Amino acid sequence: CASSLVLAGFNNEQFF.